These 14 T cell receptor beta chains were sequenced from one sample in a study of follicular helper T cells after annual influenza vaccination. Time point in this sample: 2014-2015 season, pre-vaccination. Measured with immunoSEQ multiplex PCR; TCRdb has only the in-frame clones, and not every one. The sample shows about 470 clones, 80% to 90% of them seen only once. The material was CXCR5+ CD38+ circulating T follicular helper cells from blood, obtained on the day of influenza vaccination. Described subset: circulating Tfh, non-naive CD4+CXCR5+PD-1+ (ICOS+CD38+ or ICOS-CD38-). These receptors originate from an adult who received the influenza vaccine.

The chain is built from TRBV7-3 and TRBJ2-1; TRBD2 might be the D (7 bases). The CDR3 covers 15 residues. Germline values: CDR1 SGHTA, CDR2 FQGTGA. Deletions cut 5 bases from V and 10 bases from J, with 21 bases between. DNA for the CDR3: TGTGCCAGCAGCCCACGAGGGGGGGGCCTTGGGGAGCAGTTCTTC. Amino acid sequence: CASSPRGGGLGEQFF.

The rearrangement joins TRBV14 to TRBJ2-5; unclear D gene. V was shortened by 5 bases and J by 5 bases, with 18 bases between the two germline ends. This CDR3 contains 15 residues. Germline V gene data show CDR1 as SGHDN and CDR2 as FVKESK. CDR3 in DNA: TGTGCCAGCAGCTCAACGACTGCCGCTGGGGAGACCCAGTACTTC. This translates into CASSSTTAAGETQYF. Drawing the rest from reference TRBV14 and TRBJ2-5, the complete variable domain is EAGVTQFPSHSVIEKGQTVTLRCDPISGHDNLYWYRRVMGKEIKFLLHFVKESKQDESGMPNNRFLAERTGGTYSTLKVQPAELEDSGVYFCASSSTTAAGETQYFGPGTRLLVL.

This clone has a handful of counts. The chain has TRBV18 and TRBJ1-1; D is ambiguous. V shed 3 bases and J shed 0 bases, with 5 bases lying between them. The CDR3 is 13 residues long. Germline CDR1 and CDR2: KGHSH and LQKENI. CDR3 DNA sequence: TGTGCCAGCTCACCTGGGTTGAACACTGAAGCTTTCTTT. Its protein is CASSPGLNTEAFF. Looking up the rest from reference TRBV18 and TRBJ1-1 gives the full variable domain: NAGVMQNPRHLVRRRGQEARLRCSPMKGHSHVYWYRQLPEEGLKFMVYLQKENIIDESGMPKERFSAEFPKEGPSILRIQQVVRGDSAAYFCASSPGLNTEAFFGQGTRLTVV.

The rearrangement links TRBV7-3 to TRBJ2-7, with no clear D. V lost 0 bases and J lost 3, with 6 bases in between. CDR1 SGHTA and CDR2 FQGTGA come from the germline V gene. The CDR3 loop spans 13 amino acids. The CDR3 reads CASSLTPDYEQYF. The CDR3 region has the DNA TGTGCCAGCAGCTTAACACCGGACTACGAGCAGTACTTC.

This chain connects TRBV4-1 to TRBJ2-7, with D possibly TRBD2 on 6 matching bases. CDR3 length: 16 amino acids. The V end lost 4 bases, the J end lost 6 bases, and 22 bases lay between the germline ends. The germline V gene encodes CDR1 MGHRA and CDR2 YSYEKL. CDR3 bases: TGCGCCAGCAGCCTTCAGTCATTAGCGGAGGGGACCGAGCAGTACTTC. This translates into CASSLQSLAEGTEQYF.

The count of this clone is one. This chain uses TRBV4-3 with TRBJ2-5; 13 bases fit TRBD2. The CDR3 is made up of 16 amino acids. Germline CDR1 and CDR2: LGHNA and YSLEER. Trimming removed 1 base from V and 2 bases from J; junction bases left unmatched: 1. The CDR3 spells CASSQGTSGRQETQYF. CDR3 coding DNA: TGCGCCAGCAGCCAAGGGACTAGCGGGAGACAAGAGACCCAGTACTTC.

This clone is a singleton in its sample. The CDR3 DNA reads as TGTGCCAGCAGTTACTCGAACCCGCCAGGGGACGGCTACACCTTC. This codes for CASSYSNPPGDGYTF. The chain recombines TRBV6-5 with TRBJ1-2, with D possibly being TRBD1 (6 bases). This CDR3 spans 15 amino acids. Per germline, CDR1 MNHEY and CDR2 SVGAGI. Trimming pared 0 bases from V and 8 bases from J, leaving 16 bases between.

CDR3 nucleotide sequence: TGTGCCAGCGGGGGGCCAGGAAAGACCTATGGCTACACCTTC. Translated, it gives CASGGPGKTYGYTF. The rearrangement uses TRBV5-4 and TRBJ1-2; weak D call: TRBD1 (6 bases). V gave up 7 bases and J gave up 4 bases, with 17 bases separating them. The CDR3 has 14 amino acids. The germline V gene has CDR1 SGHNT and CDR2 YYREEE (reference sequence).

The gene calls are TRBV5-4 and TRBJ1-2; no clear D gene. This CDR3 has 16 amino acids. The V end lost 5 bases, the J end lost 4 bases, and 21 bases lay between the germline ends. Looked up from germline, CDR1 is SGHNT and CDR2 is YYREEE (reference sequence). The CDR3: CASRHGLPGKTYGYTF. Written as DNA, the CDR3 is TGTGCCAGCAGACATGGCTTACCAGGAAAGACCTATGGCTACACCTTC.

This clone was counted a single time. At one boundary the junction diverges from the germline segment, which might be a read error. V and J are TRBV30 and TRBJ2-5; D is unresolved. The germline gives CDR1 GTSNPN, CDR2 SVGIG (reference sequence). The CDR3 has 15 amino acids. This CDR3 is CAWSVGSVPREAQYF. DNA for the CDR3: TGTGCCTGGAGTGTTGGGTCTGTACCAAGAGAGGCCCAGTACTTC. The full variable domain, in which reference TRBV30 and TRBJ2-5 provide the parts outside the CDR3, is SQTIHQWPATLVQPVGSPLSLECTVEGTSNPNLYWYRQAAGRGLQLLFYSVGIGQISSEVPQNLSASRPQDRQFILSSKKLLLSDSGFYLCAWSVGSVPREAQYFGPGTRLLVL.

The gene calls are TRBV9 and TRBJ2-1, with 8 bases identical to TRBD1. The V segment lost 6 bases and the J segment 8 bases; nucleotides outside the gene matches: 7. The CDR3 sequence is 13 residues long. The V gene's germline CDR1 is SGDLS and CDR2 YYNGEE. CDR3 loop: CASTLTGEHEQFF. In DNA form, the CDR3 reads TGTGCCAGCACCCTGACAGGGGAGCATGAGCAGTTCTTC.

V and J are TRBV5-4 and TRBJ1-3; no firm D call. Germline CDR1 SGHNT, CDR2 YYREEE (reference sequence). V was pared by 4 bases and J by 4 bases, with 9 bases between. The CDR3 is made up of 13 amino acids. The CDR3 nucleotides are TGTGCCAGCAGCCAAGCAGCGGGAAACACCATATATTTT. Translating it yields CASSQAAGNTIYF.

J is TRBJ1-2 and V is TRBV2; D gene uncertain. This CDR3 spans 13 amino acids. V was cut by 1 base and J by 2 bases, with 5 bases left in between. Per germline, CDR1 SNHLY and CDR2 FYNNEI. CDR3 DNA: TGTGCCAGCAGTGAAGTCGCGAACTATGGCTACACCTTC. It encodes CASSEVANYGYTF.

The chain has TRBV5-4 and TRBJ2-2; 7 bases agree with TRBD2. The CDR3 consists of 15 residues. The germline V gene has CDR1 SGHNT and CDR2 YYREEE (reference sequence). V shed 4 bases, J shed 3 bases, and the junction held 6 bases outside the gene matches. The CDR3 reads CASSRSLADTGELFF. DNA of the CDR3: TGTGCCAGCAGCCGGTCCCTAGCGGACACCGGGGAGCTGTTTTTT.